These 16 T cell receptor beta chains were sequenced from one sample in a study of shared clonotypes between healthy human individuals. Profiled with immunoSEQ multiplex PCR; TCRdb holds only in-frame clones, not every one. The sample has about 1.1 million clones, 70% to 85% seen once; the top ten hold roughly 0.9%. The sample taken for sequencing was memory CD4+ T cells from PBMCs. Subset here: CD45RA-negative fraction. Receptors originate from a man aged 18 to 35 in good health. Some clones in this sample may be carry-over from other donors' samples.

The V call is TRBV5-1, the J call TRBJ2-6; no clear D gene. The CDR3 consists of 16 residues. Germline assignment: CDR1 SGHRS and CDR2 YFSETQ. The V end lost 3 bases, the J end lost 2 bases, and 12 bases lay between the germline ends. The DNA of the CDR3 is TGCGCCAGCAGCTCCCGTGAGGCGGCTGGGGCCAACGTCCTGACTTTC. Translation: CASSSREAAGANVLTF.

The V gene is TRBV9, the J gene TRBJ2-3; D gene unclear. Per germline, CDR1 SGDLS and CDR2 YYNGEE. The CDR3 spans 15 residues. V shed 0 bases and J shed 1 base, with 9 bases lying between them. CDR3 sequence reads: CASSVAPTGTDTQYF. The DNA for the CDR3 is TGTGCCAGCAGCGTAGCCCCAACCGGCACAGATACGCAGTATTTT.

Concerning this clone: A much larger clone lies a single base off, so this may be a read error. Here the CDR3 reads CASSLTLAGGPNERYF. The CDR3 region has the DNA TGCGCCAGCAGCTTGACACTAGCGGGAGGGCCAAACGAGCGGTACTTC. This chain joins TRBV5-1 and TRBJ2-5, with TRBD2 identical over 13 bases. Looked up from germline, CDR1 is SGHRS and CDR2 is YFSETQ. V shed 1 base and J 13 bases; nucleotides not matched to a gene: 13. The CDR3 has 16 amino acids.

This chain joins TRBV7-8 and TRBJ1-4; weak D call: TRBD1 (5 bases). This CDR3 has 17 residues. Germline assignment: CDR1 SGHVS and CDR2 FQNEAQ. V was pared by 1 base and J by 5 bases, with 17 bases between. The CDR3 bases are TGTGCCAGCAGCTTAGGCTCCCGGAGGGGCCCCAATGAAAAACTGTTTTTT. This gives the protein CASSLGSRRGPNEKLFF.

This clone was seen more than once but under ten times. The gene calls are TRBV10-1 and TRBJ1-5, with TRBD1 matching over 7 bases. The V gene's germline CDR1 is WNHNN and CDR2 SYGVQD (reference sequence). The CDR3 totals 12 residues. With V trimmed by 9 bases and J by 3 bases, 2 bases remained unmatched. In nucleotides, the CDR3 is TGCGCCAGAACAGGGGCCAATCAGCCCCAGCATTTT. Translation gives CARTGANQPQHF.

The chain combines TRBV5-1 with TRBJ2-1; the match to TRBD2 covers 11 bases. The length of the CDR3 is 18 residues. V trimming: 3 bases; J trimming: 4 bases; junction bases outside the gene matches: 12. Germline V gene lookup returns CDR1 SGHRS and CDR2 YFSETQ. The CDR3 DNA is TGCGCCAGCAGCTCCATACCGGGACTAGCGGCCCGATACAATGAGCAGTTCTTC. Protein product: CASSSIPGLAARYNEQFF.

A note on this clone: The same CDR3 also results from other DNA sequences found in this sample. V is TRBV28 and J is TRBJ1-5; 8 bases agree with TRBD1. Germline V gives CDR1 MDHEN, CDR2 SYDVKM. Trimming at V came to 6 bases and at J to 6 bases, leaving 10 bases not matched to a gene. The CDR3 totals 15 residues. The CDR3 spells CASRPQGARGQPQHF. The DNA for the CDR3 is TGTGCCAGCAGGCCCCAGGGGGCGCGGGGTCAGCCCCAGCATTTT.

This clone has only one observation. The chain joins TRBV18 to TRBJ2-7; D remains unclear. Germline loops: CDR1 KGHSH, CDR2 LQKENI. V lost 3 bases, J lost 2 bases, and 11 bases lay in between. This CDR3 comprises 14 residues. CDR3 DNA sequence: TGTGCCAGCTCACCCCCTGCGCGGACCTACGAGCAGTACTTC. This translates into CASSPPARTYEQYF.

The V and J genes are TRBV4-3 and TRBJ2-7; D call uncertain. Germline CDR1 reads LGHNA; CDR2 reads YSLEER. This CDR3 comprises 15 residues. V was pared by 0 bases and J by 3 bases, with 12 bases between. CDR3 DNA sequence: TGCGCCAGCAGCCAAGATTTCATGGGTAGCTACGAGCAGTACTTC. Translating gives CASSQDFMGSYEQYF.

V usage is TRBV11-2 and J usage is TRBJ1-1; D perhaps matches TRBD1 (5 bases). The CDR3 covers 14 residues. Germline V gene lookup returns CDR1 SGHAT and CDR2 FQNNGV. V lost 5 bases and J 0 bases, leaving 10 bases between the germline ends. CDR3 region: CASSGQRVNTEAFF. CDR3 sequence (DNA): TGTGCCAGCAGCGGACAAAGAGTGAACACTGAAGCTTTCTTT. Supplemented by reference TRBV11-2 and TRBJ1-1, the full variable domain reads EAGVAQSPRYKIIEKRQSVAFWCNPISGHATLYWYQQILGQGPKLLIQFQNNGVVDDSQLPKDRFSAERLKGVDSTLKIQPAKLEDSAVYLCASSGQRVNTEAFFGQGTRLTVV.

The CDR3, as DNA: TGTGCCATCTCCCCCCGAGGAGCGGCTACAGATACGCAGTATTTT. Translating it yields CAISPRGAATDTQYF. This sequence joins TRBV10-3 and TRBJ2-3; a weak D match, TRBD2 (5 bases). This CDR3 comprises 15 residues. Trimming removed 8 bases from V and 3 bases from J, with 18 bases in between. Per the germline V gene, CDR1 is ENHRY and CDR2 is SYGVKD.

This chain connects TRBV27 to TRBJ1-4; D might be TRBD1 (5 bases). The CDR3 has 15 residues. Germline V CDR1 and CDR2: MNHEY, SMNVEV (reference sequence). V lost 6 bases, J lost 5 bases, and 16 bases lay in between. CDR3 loop: CASRRGTAINEKLFF. DNA for the CDR3: TGTGCCAGCAGACGCGGGACGGCCATAAATGAAAAACTGTTTTTT.

This chain joins TRBV9 and TRBJ2-1, with D possibly matching TRBD2 (6 bases). The V end lost 0 bases, the J end lost 4 bases, and 11 bases lay between the germline ends. The CDR3 has 15 residues. The V gene's germline CDR1 is SGDLS and CDR2 YYNGEE. This chain's CDR3 is CASSVDVAVYNEQFF. In DNA, the CDR3 is TGTGCCAGCAGCGTAGATGTAGCGGTTTACAATGAGCAGTTCTTC.

The J gene is TRBJ1-5, the V gene TRBV13; weak D call: TRBD1 (5 bases). The CDR3 totals 14 residues. The V end lost 6 bases, the J end lost 1 base, and 10 bases lay between the germline ends. Germline V lookup: CDR1 PRHDT, CDR2 FYEKMQ (reference sequence). The CDR3 DNA reads as TGTGCCAGCAGTAAGGGGCGCAGCAATCAGCCCCAGCATTTT. Residues: CASSKGRSNQPQHF.

This clone came up once. The V gene is TRBV7-9, the J gene TRBJ2-2; D may be TRBD2 (6 bases). With 5 bases removed from V and 6 bases from J, the gap between germline ends came to 16 bases. This CDR3 has 15 amino acids. Per the germline V gene, CDR1 is SEHNR and CDR2 is FQNEAQ (reference sequence). The CDR3 DNA reads TGTGCCAGCAGCCCGACGGGGGTAACGCCCGGGGAGCTGTTTTTT. As protein: CASSPTGVTPGELFF.

The chain carries TRBV28 and TRBJ1-2; D is unclear. The germline CDR1 and CDR2 sequences are MDHEN and SYDVKM. The CDR3 runs 13 residues. V was trimmed by 7 bases and J by 4 bases, leaving 13 bases between them. The CDR3 loop is CASNPSGSYGYTF. CDR3 in DNA: TGTGCCAGCAATCCCTCCGGTTCCTATGGCTACACCTTC.